These T cell receptor beta chains were read from a single sample in a study of graft-versus-host responses after intestinal transplantation. Antigens of these TCRs are unknown. Here immunoSEQ multiplex PCR was the method, and the copy in TCRdb shows in-frame clones only, minus some. The sample records about 86,000 clones, roughly nine tenths being singletons. The specimen was unstimulated CD8+ T cells sorted from spleen or lymph node cells, collected before intestinal transplant. These receptors originate from a human donor who received an intestinal transplant. Each CDR3 is given with its conserved first and last residue. The D gene is left open where the match is weak. Where a row states a size, it is once, few, many or the class of an expanded clone; other rows omit it.

j_gene: TRBJ1-1; abundance: .; d_gene: .; len: 13; v_gene: TRBV2; CDR3nt: TGTGCCAGCAGTGAACGGGAGAACACTGAAGCTTTCTTT; CDR3aa: CASSERENTEAFF
j_gene: TRBJ2-5; abundance: .; d_gene: .; len: 14; v_gene: TRBV4-1; CDR3nt: TGCGCCAGCAGCCAAGAGGGCAGGGCTGAGACCCAGTACTTC; CDR3aa: CASSQEGRAETQYF
j_gene: TRBJ2-1; abundance: .; d_gene: .; len: 14; v_gene: TRBV29-1; CDR3nt: TGCAGCGTTGCTCAGGCCTCCGGTTACGGTGAGCAGTTCTTC; CDR3aa: CSVAQASGYGEQFF
j_gene: TRBJ2-4; abundance: .; d_gene: .; len: 15; v_gene: TRBV2; CDR3nt: TGTGCCTCCGGGCAGGGTAAAGGGAAAATCGACATTCAGTACTTC; CDR3aa: CASGQGKGKIDIQYF
j_gene: TRBJ2-1; abundance: .; d_gene: TRBD2; len: 15; v_gene: TRBV7-3; CDR3nt: TGTGCCAGCAGCCTTAGCGGGAGCTCCTACAATGAGCAGTTCTTC; CDR3aa: CASSLSGSSYNEQFF
j_gene: TRBJ1-1; abundance: .; d_gene: TRBD1; len: 15; v_gene: TRBV2; CDR3nt: TGTGCCAGCAGCCTGGACAGGGGGCGCGACACTGAAGCTTTCTTT; CDR3aa: CASSLDRGRDTEAFF
j_gene: TRBJ2-7; abundance: few; d_gene: TRBD1; len: 15; v_gene: TRBV28; CDR3nt: TGTGCCACCACAACAGGACAGGGTAGTTTTTACGAGCAGTACTTC; CDR3aa: CATTTGQGSFYEQYF
j_gene: TRBJ2-7; abundance: .; d_gene: .; len: 14; v_gene: TRBV6-1; CDR3nt: TGTGCCAGCAGTGAAAGAGGGGGTAGGGACGAGCAGTACTTC; CDR3aa: CASSERGGRDEQYF
j_gene: TRBJ1-5; abundance: .; d_gene: .; len: 13; v_gene: TRBV6-5; CDR3nt: TGTGCCAGCGGAAGGACAGACAATCAGCCCCAGCATTTT; CDR3aa: CASGRTDNQPQHF
j_gene: TRBJ2-1; abundance: once; d_gene: TRBD1; len: 14; v_gene: TRBV30; CDR3nt: TGTGCCTGGAGTGAGGGCAGGGGGAGAGATGAGCAGTTCTTC; CDR3aa: CAWSEGRGRDEQFF
j_gene: TRBJ2-1; abundance: .; d_gene: TRBD1; len: 17; v_gene: TRBV5-1; CDR3nt: TGCGCCAGCAGCTTGGCCCCTGGGACAGTTTATTCCAATGAGCAGTTCTTC; CDR3aa: CASSLAPGTVYSNEQFF
j_gene: TRBJ1-1; abundance: few; d_gene: TRBD1; len: 14; v_gene: TRBV6-5; CDR3nt: TGTGCCAGCAGGCTGACAGGGGGGGGAACTGAAGCTTTCTTT; CDR3aa: CASRLTGGGTEAFF
j_gene: TRBJ2-2; abundance: .; d_gene: TRBD1; len: 17; v_gene: TRBV28; CDR3nt: TGTGCCAGCAGTCCACCAAGACAGGGACCAAACACCGGGGAGCTGTTTTTT; CDR3aa: CASSPPRQGPNTGELFF
j_gene: TRBJ1-5; abundance: .; d_gene: .; len: 14; v_gene: TRBV2; CDR3nt: TGTGCCAGCAGTGAAGGAGGTAGCAATCAGCCCCAGCATTTT; CDR3aa: CASSEGGSNQPQHF
j_gene: TRBJ2-2; abundance: .; d_gene: .; len: 13; v_gene: TRBV29-1; CDR3nt: TGCAGCGTTACAGGGATTGGCACCGGGGAGCTGTTTTTT; CDR3aa: CSVTGIGTGELFF
j_gene: TRBJ1-1; abundance: .; d_gene: .; len: 14; v_gene: TRBV5-4; CDR3nt: TGTGCCAGCAGCTTAAACTACATTATCACTGAAGCTTTCTTT; CDR3aa: CASSLNYIITEAFF
j_gene: TRBJ2-3; abundance: .; d_gene: .; len: 15; v_gene: TRBV9; CDR3nt: TGTGCCAGCAGCGTGTACAGCGGAGGCACAGATACGCAGTATTTT; CDR3aa: CASSVYSGGTDTQYF
j_gene: TRBJ2-7; abundance: .; d_gene: TRBD1; len: 14; v_gene: TRBV9; CDR3nt: TGTGCCAGCAGCGTAGGGACAGGGCCCTACGAGCAGTACTTC; CDR3aa: CASSVGTGPYEQYF
j_gene: TRBJ2-7; abundance: .; d_gene: .; len: 14; v_gene: TRBV5-4; CDR3nt: TGTGCCAGCAGCTTTTGGGCAGCTCATAACGAGCAGTACTTC; CDR3aa: CASSFWAAHNEQYF
j_gene: TRBJ1-1; abundance: .; d_gene: .; len: 13; v_gene: TRBV5-5; CDR3nt: TGTGCCAGCAGCCCCGAGGCGGGGGATGAAGCTTTCTTT; CDR3aa: CASSPEAGDEAFF
j_gene: TRBJ2-1; abundance: .; d_gene: .; len: 11; v_gene: TRBV15; CDR3nt: TGTGCCACCGCTGGGGGGAATGAGCAGTTCTTC; CDR3aa: CATAGGNEQFF
j_gene: TRBJ1-3; abundance: .; d_gene: .; len: 12; v_gene: TRBV6-5; CDR3nt: TGTGCCAGCAGCCGGGGTCGAAACACCATATATTTT; CDR3aa: CASSRGRNTIYF
j_gene: TRBJ1-1; abundance: .; d_gene: .; len: 13; v_gene: TRBV25-1; CDR3nt: TGTGCCAGCAGTGAATCGGGGATCACTGAAGCTTTCTTT; CDR3aa: CASSESGITEAFF
j_gene: TRBJ2-3; abundance: .; d_gene: TRBD2; len: 17; v_gene: TRBV18; CDR3nt: TGTGCCAGCTCACCCCCCTTTAGCGGGGGGTTCACAGATACGCAGTATTTT; CDR3aa: CASSPPFSGGFTDTQYF
j_gene: TRBJ2-1; abundance: .; d_gene: TRBD2; len: 15; v_gene: TRBV4-1; CDR3nt: TGCGCCAGCAGCCAAGCGGGGGGTTCCTACAATGAGCAGTTCTTC; CDR3aa: CASSQAGGSYNEQFF
j_gene: TRBJ1-6; abundance: .; d_gene: TRBD1; len: 15; v_gene: TRBV2; CDR3nt: TGTGCCAGCAGTGAACGGGGACAGGGAAATTCACCCCTCCACTTT; CDR3aa: CASSERGQGNSPLHF
j_gene: TRBJ2-1; abundance: .; d_gene: TRBD1; len: 15; v_gene: TRBV29-1; CDR3nt: TGCAGCGTTGGGGGCGGGACAGGGAGAATGAATGAGCAGTTCTTC; CDR3aa: CSVGGGTGRMNEQFF